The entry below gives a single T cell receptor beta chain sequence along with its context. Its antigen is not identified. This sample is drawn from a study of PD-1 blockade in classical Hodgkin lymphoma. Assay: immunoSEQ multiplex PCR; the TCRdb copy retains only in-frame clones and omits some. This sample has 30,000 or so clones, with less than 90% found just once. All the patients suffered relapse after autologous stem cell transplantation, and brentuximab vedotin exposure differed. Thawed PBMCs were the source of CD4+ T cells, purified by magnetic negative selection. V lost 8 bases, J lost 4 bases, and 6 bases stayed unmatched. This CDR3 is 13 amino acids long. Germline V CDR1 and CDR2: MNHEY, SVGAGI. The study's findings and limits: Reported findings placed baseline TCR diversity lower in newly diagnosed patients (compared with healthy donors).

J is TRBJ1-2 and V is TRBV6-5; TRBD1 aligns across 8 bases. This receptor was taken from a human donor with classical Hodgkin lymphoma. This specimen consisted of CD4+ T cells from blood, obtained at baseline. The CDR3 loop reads CASYRGAPYGYTF. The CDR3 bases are TGTGCCAGCTACAGGGGGGCTCCCTATGGCTACACCTTC.